These 29 T cell receptor beta chains came from one sample sequenced in a study of OX40 agonist ivuxolimab in advanced cancers. The method was immunoSEQ multiplex PCR; TCRdb's version includes in-frame clones alone and lacks a portion of them. The sample has tens of thousands of clones; 85% to 90% are singletons. The input for sequencing was CD4+ or CD8+ T cells sorted from blood, taken in a trial of the OX40 agonist ivuxolimab. The receptor set was obtained from an adult with an advanced solid tumor such as melanoma, head and neck, liver or kidney cancer.

The chain combines TRBV5-1 with TRBJ1-3, with 8 bases lining up with TRBD1. Losses at the gene ends were 5 bases for V and 1 base for J; bases not matched to a gene: 20. The CDR3 runs 20 residues. Germline V lookup: CDR1 SGHRS, CDR2 YFSETQ. The CDR3 DNA sequence: TGCGCCAGCAGGACCGGGACAGGAGATGGGGCGGGACTGTCTGGAAACACCATATATTTT. As protein: CASRTGTGDGAGLSGNTIYF.

The chain has TRBV2 and TRBJ2-3; TRBD1 might be the D (5 bases). Trimming took off 8 bases at V and 1 base at J, with 13 bases between the two ends. Looked up from germline, CDR1 is SNHLY and CDR2 is FYNNEI. The CDR3 loop spans 14 amino acids. The CDR3 sequence: CASGVNRRTDTQYF. The CDR3 DNA reads TGTGCCAGCGGTGTTAACAGGCGCACAGATACGCAGTATTTT.

CDR3 in amino acids: CASSPPHQTGTAGNTIYF. CDR3 DNA sequence: TGCGCCAGCAGCCCCCCACATCAGACAGGGACTGCAGGAAACACCATATATTTT. The J gene is TRBJ1-3, the V gene TRBV4-1; 7 nucleotides agree with TRBD1. V lost 4 bases and J lost 4; bases outside the gene matches: 16. The CDR3 is made up of 18 amino acids. The germline CDR1 and CDR2 sequences are MGHRA and YSYEKL.

The CDR3 DNA follows: TGTGCCCACCTCCGGAGGATGGGCCGCCTTCGTGGAAACACCATATATTTT. Residues: CAHLRRMGRLRGNTIYF. This chain uses TRBV27 with TRBJ1-3; no reliable D call. The CDR3 is 17 amino acids. Deletions cut 11 bases from V and 3 bases from J, with 26 bases between. Per the germline V gene, CDR1 is MNHEY and CDR2 is SMNVEV (reference sequence).

The chain uses TRBV19 and TRBJ2-7, with 10 bases that match TRBD1. With 9 bases clipped from V and 5 bases from J, the junction kept 7 bases outside the gene matches. The CDR3 is 13 amino acids. The germline V gene encodes CDR1 LNHDA and CDR2 SQIVND (reference sequence). CDR3 residues: CASRDRGHDEQYF. The CDR3 nucleotides read TGTGCCAGCCGGGACAGGGGTCACGACGAGCAGTACTTC.

This chain uses TRBV5-1 with TRBJ2-7; 9 bases match TRBD1. V lost 6 bases and J lost 4; bases outside the gene matches: 11. Germline V gene sequence: CDR1 SGHRS, CDR2 YFSETQ. The CDR3 has 15 residues. CDR3 nucleotide sequence: TGCGCCAGCACCCCTGGGACAGGGTTCGCGTACGAGCAGTACTTC. Residues: CASTPGTGFAYEQYF.

The J gene is TRBJ2-5, the V gene TRBV11-1; possible D gene TRBD2, 5 bases. Per germline, CDR1 SGHAT and CDR2 FQDESV (reference sequence). The CDR3 loop spans 17 amino acids. The V and J ends lost 0 bases and 5 bases respectively, with 19 bases between them. CDR3 DNA sequence: TGTGCCAGCAGCTTAGCCCGGACTCTACGAGGATCCGAGACCCAGTACTTC. Protein sequence: CASSLARTLRGSETQYF.

The chain employs TRBV25-1 and TRBJ2-5; 7 bases are shared with TRBD2. The CDR3 is 14 residues long. V trimming: 1 base; J trimming: 5 bases; junction bases outside the gene matches: 4. The germline V gene encodes CDR1 MGHDK and CDR2 SYGVNS. This CDR3 reads CASSEWGGGETQYF. CDR3 sequence (DNA): TGTGCCAGCAGTGAATGGGGGGGTGGGGAGACCCAGTACTTC. The full variable domain, completed using reference TRBV25-1 and TRBJ2-5, is EADIYQTPRYLVIGTGKKITLECSQTMGHDKMYWYQQDPGMELHLIHYSYGVNSTEKGDLSSESTVSRIRTEHFPLTLESARPSHTSQYLCASSEWGGGETQYFGPGTRLLVL.

The gene calls are TRBV6-5 and TRBJ1-1, with 7 bases lining up with TRBD1. Germline CDR1 reads MNHEY; CDR2 reads SVGAGI. V trimming: 6 bases; J trimming: 1 base; junction bases outside the gene matches: 8. The CDR3 sequence is 15 residues long. CDR3 DNA sequence: TGTGCCAGCAGCCCCACACAGGGGAGGAACACTGAAGCTTTCTTT. Translated, it gives CASSPTQGRNTEAFF.

The chain recombines TRBV7-2 with TRBJ2-1; a weak D match, TRBD2 (7 bases). CDR1 SGHTA and CDR2 FQGNSA come from the germline V gene. Trimming took 7 bases from V and 0 from J, leaving 10 bases between them. The CDR3 length is 14 residues. The CDR3 sequence is CASKGGGSYNEQFF. DNA for the CDR3: TGTGCCAGCAAGGGAGGGGGCTCCTACAATGAGCAGTTCTTC.

The chain is built from TRBV5-4 and TRBJ1-2; 8 nucleotides agree with TRBD1. With V trimmed by 2 bases and J by 4 bases, 4 bases remained unmatched. This CDR3 contains 14 residues. Germline V lookup: CDR1 SGHNT, CDR2 YYREEE (reference sequence). The CDR3 nucleotides are TGTGCCAGCAGCTTAGGACAGGGATCCTATGGCTACACCTTC. This gives the protein CASSLGQGSYGYTF.

J is TRBJ1-5 and V is TRBV6-5, with D hard to call. The CDR3 sequence is 15 residues long. Germline CDR1 and CDR2: MNHEY and SVGAGI. V was cut by 5 bases and J by 3 bases, with 14 bases left in between. In nucleotides, the CDR3 is TGTGCCAGCAGTCCTCGTGGTCCCCACAATCAGCCCCAGCATTTT. It translates to CASSPRGPHNQPQHF.

This chain connects TRBV5-1 to TRBJ2-7; D might be TRBD2 (5 bases). The CDR3 totals 14 residues. Trimming pared 0 bases from V and 4 bases from J, leaving 11 bases between. The germline V gene has CDR1 SGHRS and CDR2 YFSETQ. The CDR3 DNA reads as TGCGCCAGCAGCTTGGACGCAGGAGGTTACGAGCAGTACTTC. Translation: CASSLDAGGYEQYF.

V gene TRBV14 combines with J gene TRBJ1-6; D possibly corresponds to TRBD1 (6 bases). Trimming stripped 3 bases from V and 10 bases from J, with 16 bases between. The CDR3 totals 15 residues. Germline V gives CDR1 SGHDN, CDR2 FVKESK. CDR3 residues: CASSQAGGQSSPLHF. CDR3 coding DNA: TGTGCCAGCAGCCAGGCGGGGGGGCAAAGCTCACCCCTCCACTTT.

The CDR3, as DNA: TGTGCCAGCAGCTTAAGTCCAGGGGCTGGCACTGAAGCTTTCTTT. This sequence encodes CASSLSPGAGTEAFF. The chain carries TRBV7-3 and TRBJ1-1; TRBD1 might be the D (6 bases). This CDR3 contains 15 residues. Germline loops: CDR1 SGHTA, CDR2 FQGTGA. V lost 1 base to trimming and J lost 4 bases, with 13 bases between them. Supplemented by reference TRBV7-3 and TRBJ1-1, the full variable domain reads GAGVSQTPSNKVTEKGKYVELRCDPISGHTALYWYRQSLGQGPEFLIYFQGTGAADDSGLPNDRFFAVRPEGSVSTLKIQRTERGDSAVYLCASSLSPGAGTEAFFGQGTRLTVV.

Concerning this clone itself: Mismatch with germline at one junction end may stem from a read error. This chain joins TRBV6-1 and TRBJ1-4, with a possible D match to TRBD1 (5 bases). CDR1 and CDR2 from the germline V gene are MNHNS and SASEGT. The CDR3 is 15 residues long. CDR3 region: CASSPGTALREKLFF. As DNA, the CDR3 is TGTGCCAGCAGCCCTGGGACCGCATTAAGGGAAAAGCTGTTTTTT.

The chain carries TRBV18 and TRBJ2-7; 9 nucleotides agree with TRBD1. CDR1 is KGHSH, CDR2 LQKENI, per germline. This CDR3 is built from 16 residues. Losses at the gene ends were 0 bases for V and 7 bases for J; bases not matched to a gene: 10. The CDR3 DNA sequence: TGTGCCAGCTCACCACCGGGACAGGGAGGGTTAGGGGAGCAGTACTTC. Translating gives CASSPPGQGGLGEQYF.

The rearrangement links TRBV19 to TRBJ2-7; D gene unclear. The germline V gene encodes CDR1 LNHDA and CDR2 SQIVND (reference sequence). The V and J ends lost 3 bases and 0 bases respectively, with 12 bases between them. CDR3 size: 15 residues. CDR3 sequence reads: CASSIRAASSYEQYF. The CDR3 DNA reads TGTGCCAGTAGTATTCGGGCAGCTAGCTCCTACGAGCAGTACTTC. Complete variable domain (other parts from reference TRBV19 and TRBJ2-7): DGGITQSPKYLFRKEGQNVTLSCEQNLNHDAMYWYRQDPGQGLRLIYYSQIVNDFQKGDIAEGYSVSREKKESFPLTVTSAQKNPTAFYLCASSIRAASSYEQYFGPGTRLTVT.

This clone was seen only once. V and J are TRBV5-6 and TRBJ1-1, with TRBD1 matching 7 bases. The CDR3 contains 15 residues. CDR1 and CDR2 (germline): SGHDT, YYEEEE. The ends lost 5 bases at V and 0 bases at J; junction bases unmatched: 7. This CDR3 is CASRELGQLNTEAFF. CDR3 bases: TGTGCCAGCAGGGAACTGGGACAGTTGAACACTGAAGCTTTCTTT.

This chain uses TRBV5-1 with TRBJ2-5; 7 bases fit TRBD2. Unmatched junction bases numbered 10, after V lost 0 bases and J lost 2 bases. The CDR3 sequence is 17 residues long. Germline V lookup: CDR1 SGHRS, CDR2 YFSETQ. CDR3 sequence reads: CASSLGPTSRKQETQYF. The CDR3 DNA is TGCGCCAGCAGCTTGGGACCGACTAGCCGAAAACAAGAGACCCAGTACTTC.

The chain is built from TRBV5-1 and TRBJ1-1, with TRBD1 as a possible D gene (5 bases). CDR3 length: 16 residues. The germline V gene has CDR1 SGHRS and CDR2 YFSETQ. V was clipped by 1 base and J by 5 bases, with 18 bases between them. CDR3 region: CASSLSPRGGGTEAFF. The CDR3 nucleotides are TGCGCCAGCAGCTTGTCACCGCGCGGGGGAGGAACTGAAGCTTTCTTT.

This rearrangement joins TRBV6-1 to TRBJ2-7; D might be TRBD1 or TRBD2, each matching 5 bases. The CDR3 loop spans 13 amino acids. From germline, CDR1 is MNHNS and CDR2 SASEGT. Trimming took off 4 bases at V and 6 bases at J, with 13 bases between the two ends. The CDR3 spells CASSGGPAVEQYF. CDR3 DNA sequence: TGTGCCAGCAGTGGGGGACCCGCAGTCGAGCAGTACTTC.

V and J are TRBV5-1 and TRBJ2-7; D perhaps matches TRBD1 (8 bases). CDR3 size: 15 residues. The germline V and J ends were trimmed by 2 bases and 6 bases, with 18 bases remaining between them. The germline CDR1 and CDR2 sequences are SGHRS and YFSETQ. The CDR3 coding sequence is TGCGCCAGCAGCTTTAACAGGGGGGGGCTCGGCGAGCAGTACTTC. Protein product: CASSFNRGGLGEQYF.

The rearrangement joins TRBV18 to TRBJ1-1, with 9 bases aligning to TRBD1. Trimming at V came to 2 bases and at J to 2 bases, leaving 6 bases not matched to a gene. Germline V gene sequence: CDR1 KGHSH, CDR2 LQKENI. There are 16 residues in the CDR3. This CDR3 is CASSPTGTGSNTEAFF. CDR3 nucleotides: TGTGCCAGCTCACCAACCGGGACAGGGTCCAACACTGAAGCTTTCTTT.

This rearrangement joins TRBV21-1 to TRBJ2-3; TRBD1, the table's D call, lacks a check against the DNA. TRBV21-1 is given as a pseudogene. The CDR3 covers 17 residues. CDR3 bases: TGTGCCAGCAGCAAGGGCGCCCAAGGGGTGGGCACAGATACGCAGTATTTT. The encoded protein is CASSKGAQGVGTDTQYF.

This clone occurred once. The chain is built from TRBV5-6 and TRBJ2-5; the D gene could be TRBD1 or TRBD2 (6 bases each). The CDR3 is 14 residues long. The V gene's germline CDR1 is SGHDT and CDR2 YYEEEE. V was cut by 0 bases and J by 2 bases, with 8 bases left in between. CDR3 amino acids: CASSLGRGQETQYF. The CDR3 DNA follows: TGTGCCAGCAGCTTGGGGAGGGGGCAAGAGACCCAGTACTTC.

The chain employs TRBV9 and TRBJ2-3; 12 bases line up with TRBD2. V gave up 3 bases and J gave up 4 bases; unmatched junction bases: 9. Looked up from germline, CDR1 is SGDLS and CDR2 is YYNGEE. The CDR3 consists of 17 residues. The CDR3 region is CASSAYATSGGADTQYF. Here the CDR3 DNA reads TGTGCCAGCAGCGCCTACGCGACTAGCGGGGGTGCAGATACGCAGTATTTT.

This sequence joins TRBV7-9 and TRBJ1-2, with no clear D. This CDR3 is 13 amino acids long. Looked up from germline, CDR1 is SEHNR and CDR2 is FQNEAQ (reference sequence). V lost 0 bases and J 8 bases, leaving 10 bases between the germline ends. CDR3 DNA sequence: TGTGCCAGCAGCTTAGCAGAACAGAGCGGCTACACCTTC. Translation gives CASSLAEQSGYTF.

This rearrangement joins TRBV5-4 to TRBJ2-2; 7 nucleotides match TRBD1. Germline V gene data show CDR1 as SGHNT and CDR2 as YYREEE (reference sequence). Germline trimming cut 4 bases from V and 0 bases from J; bases unmatched to any gene: 3. The CDR3 spans 15 residues. CDR3 sequence (DNA): TGTGCCAGCAGCATAGGACAGGCGAACACCGGGGAGCTGTTTTTT. Its protein is CASSIGQANTGELFF. The full variable domain, completed using reference TRBV5-4 and TRBJ2-2, is ETGVTQSPTHLIKTRGQQVTLRCSSQSGHNTVSWYQQALGQGPQFIFQYYREEENGRGNFPPRFSGLQFPNYSSELNVNALELDDSALYLCASSIGQANTGELFFGEGSRLTVL.